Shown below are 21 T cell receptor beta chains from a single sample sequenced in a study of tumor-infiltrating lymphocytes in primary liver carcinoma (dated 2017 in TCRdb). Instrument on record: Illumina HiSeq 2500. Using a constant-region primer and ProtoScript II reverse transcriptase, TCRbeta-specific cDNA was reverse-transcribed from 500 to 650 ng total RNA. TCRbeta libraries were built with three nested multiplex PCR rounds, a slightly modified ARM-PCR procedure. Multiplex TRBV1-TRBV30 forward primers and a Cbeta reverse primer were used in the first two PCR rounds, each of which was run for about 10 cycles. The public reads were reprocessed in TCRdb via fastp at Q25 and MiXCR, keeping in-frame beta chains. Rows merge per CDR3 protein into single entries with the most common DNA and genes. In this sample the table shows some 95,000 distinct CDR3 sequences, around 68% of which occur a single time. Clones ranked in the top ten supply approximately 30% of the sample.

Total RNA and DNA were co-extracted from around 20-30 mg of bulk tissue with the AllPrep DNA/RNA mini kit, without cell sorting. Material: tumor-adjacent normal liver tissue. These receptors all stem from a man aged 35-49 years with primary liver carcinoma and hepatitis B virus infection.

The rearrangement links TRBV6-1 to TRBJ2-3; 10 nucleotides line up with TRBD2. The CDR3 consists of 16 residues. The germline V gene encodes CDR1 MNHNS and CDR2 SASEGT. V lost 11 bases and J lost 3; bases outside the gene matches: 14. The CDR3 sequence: CACGGGLAGVTDTQYF. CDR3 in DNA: TGTGCCTGCGGGGGGGGGCTAGCGGGAGTTACAGATACGCAGTATTTT.

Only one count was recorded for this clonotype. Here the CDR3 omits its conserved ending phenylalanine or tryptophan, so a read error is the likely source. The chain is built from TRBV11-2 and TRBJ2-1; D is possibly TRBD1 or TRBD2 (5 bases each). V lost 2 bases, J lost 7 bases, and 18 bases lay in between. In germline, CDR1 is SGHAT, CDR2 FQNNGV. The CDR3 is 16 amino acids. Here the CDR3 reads CASSLPVGTIKNEQFL. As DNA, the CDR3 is TGTGCCAGCAGCTTACCGGTCGGGACGATAAAAAATGAGCAGTTCCTC.

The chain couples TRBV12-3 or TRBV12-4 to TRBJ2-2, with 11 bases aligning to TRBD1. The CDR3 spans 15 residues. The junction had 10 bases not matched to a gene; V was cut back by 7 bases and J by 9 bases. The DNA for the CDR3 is TGTGCCAGCAATCATGGGACAGGGGGTCTCAGGGAGCTGTTTTTT. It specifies CASNHGTGGLRELFF.

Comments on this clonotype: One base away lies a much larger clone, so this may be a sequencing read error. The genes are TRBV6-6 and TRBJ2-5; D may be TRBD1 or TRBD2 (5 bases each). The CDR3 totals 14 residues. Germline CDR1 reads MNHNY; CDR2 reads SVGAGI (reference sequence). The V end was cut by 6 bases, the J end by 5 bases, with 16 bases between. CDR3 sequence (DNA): TGTGCCAGCAGCCTATTTAGACAGCGGGAGACCCAGTACTTC. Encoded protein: CASSLFRQRETQYF.

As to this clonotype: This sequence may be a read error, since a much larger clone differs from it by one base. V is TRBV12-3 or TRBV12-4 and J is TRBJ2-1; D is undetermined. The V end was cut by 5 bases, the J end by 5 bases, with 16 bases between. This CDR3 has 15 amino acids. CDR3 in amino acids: CASSSPLRLNNEQFF. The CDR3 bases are TGTGCCAGCAGTAGCCCCCTCAGGCTTAACAATGAGCAGTTCTTC.

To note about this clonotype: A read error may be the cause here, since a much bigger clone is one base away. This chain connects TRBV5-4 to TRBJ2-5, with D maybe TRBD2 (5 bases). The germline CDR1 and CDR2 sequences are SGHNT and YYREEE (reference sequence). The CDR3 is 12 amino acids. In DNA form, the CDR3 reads TGTGCCCGCAGCTTATCCGAGGGGACCCAGTACTTC. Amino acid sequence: CARSLSEGTQYF.

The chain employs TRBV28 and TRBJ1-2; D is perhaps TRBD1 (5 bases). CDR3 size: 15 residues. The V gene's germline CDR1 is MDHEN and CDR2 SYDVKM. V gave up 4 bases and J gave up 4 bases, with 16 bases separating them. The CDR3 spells CASSSWGAQIYGYTF. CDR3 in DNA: TGTGCCAGCAGTTCCTGGGGCGCGCAGATCTATGGCTACACCTTC.

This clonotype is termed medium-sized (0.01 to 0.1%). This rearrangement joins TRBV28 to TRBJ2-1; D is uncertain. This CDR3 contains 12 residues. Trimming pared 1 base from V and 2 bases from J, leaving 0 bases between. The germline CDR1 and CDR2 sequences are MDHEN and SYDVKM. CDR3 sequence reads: CASSLSYNEQFF. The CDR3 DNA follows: TGTGCCAGCAGTTTATCCTACAATGAGCAGTTCTTC.

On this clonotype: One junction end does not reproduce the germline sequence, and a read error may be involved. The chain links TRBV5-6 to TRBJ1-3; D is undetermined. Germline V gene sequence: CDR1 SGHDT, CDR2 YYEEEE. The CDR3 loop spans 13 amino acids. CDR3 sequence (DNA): TGTGCCAACAGCTTGGGATACGGAGACACCATATATTTT. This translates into CANSLGYGDTIYF.

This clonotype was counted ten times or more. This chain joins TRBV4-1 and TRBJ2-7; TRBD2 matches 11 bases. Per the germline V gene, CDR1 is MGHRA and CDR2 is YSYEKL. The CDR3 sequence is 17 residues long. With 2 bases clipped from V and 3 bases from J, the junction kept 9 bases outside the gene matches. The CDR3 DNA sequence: TGCGCCAGCAGCCAACTGGGAGAAACTAGCGGGAGCTACGAGCAGTACTTC. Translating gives CASSQLGETSGSYEQYF.

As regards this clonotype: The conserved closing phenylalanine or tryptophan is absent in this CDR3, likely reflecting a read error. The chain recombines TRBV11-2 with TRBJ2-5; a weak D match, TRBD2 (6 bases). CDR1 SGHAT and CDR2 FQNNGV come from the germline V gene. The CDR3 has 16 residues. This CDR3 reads CVSRSRDSAHQEIQYS. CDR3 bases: TGTGTCAGCAGATCCCGGGACTCGGCCCACCAAGAAATCCAGTACTCC.

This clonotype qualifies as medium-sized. The chain's CDR3 is CASSESYNEQFF. CDR3 sequence (DNA): TGTGCCAGCAGTGAATCTTACAATGAGCAGTTCTTC. The chain uses TRBV6-1 and TRBJ2-1; D not certain. CDR3 length equals 12 residues. Germline V CDR1 and CDR2: MNHNS, SASEGT. Trimming removed 2 bases from V and 4 bases from J, with 3 bases in between.

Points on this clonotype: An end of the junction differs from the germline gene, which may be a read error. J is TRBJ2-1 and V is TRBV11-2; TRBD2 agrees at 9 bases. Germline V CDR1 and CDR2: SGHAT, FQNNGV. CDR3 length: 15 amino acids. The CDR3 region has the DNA TGTGCCAGCAGCTTAGTGGCGGGGGGGCAATATGAGCAGTCCTTC. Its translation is CASSLVAGGQYEQSF.

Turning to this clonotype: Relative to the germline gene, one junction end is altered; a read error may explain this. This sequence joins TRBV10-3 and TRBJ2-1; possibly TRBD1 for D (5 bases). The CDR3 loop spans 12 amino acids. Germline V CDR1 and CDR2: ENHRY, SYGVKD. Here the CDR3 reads CGISEGANEQFF. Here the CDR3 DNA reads TGTGGCATCAGTGAAGGGGCGAACGAGCAGTTCTTC.

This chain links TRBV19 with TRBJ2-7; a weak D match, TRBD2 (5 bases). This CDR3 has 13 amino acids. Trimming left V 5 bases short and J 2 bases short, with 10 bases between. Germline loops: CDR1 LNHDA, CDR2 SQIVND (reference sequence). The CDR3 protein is CASSVTRAYEQYF. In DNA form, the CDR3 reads TGTGCCAGTAGTGTGACGCGGGCCTACGAGCAGTACTTC.

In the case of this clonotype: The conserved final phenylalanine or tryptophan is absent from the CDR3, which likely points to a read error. The CDR3 here is CASWANTGGLFL. DNA for the CDR3: TGTGCCAGTTGGGCGAACACCGGGGGGCTGTTTCTT. The chain is built from TRBV6-5 and TRBJ2-2; tentatively, D is TRBD2 (6 bases). The CDR3 is 12 amino acids. Germline CDR1 is MNHEY and CDR2 is SVGAGI.

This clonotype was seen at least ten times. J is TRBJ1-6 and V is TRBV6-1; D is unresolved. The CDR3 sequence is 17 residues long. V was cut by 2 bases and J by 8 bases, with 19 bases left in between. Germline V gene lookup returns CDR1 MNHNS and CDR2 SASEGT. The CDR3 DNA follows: TGTGCCAGCAGTGAACCACAGCTCTCCCCCCGGGATTCACCCCTCCACTTT. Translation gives CASSEPQLSPRDSPLHF.

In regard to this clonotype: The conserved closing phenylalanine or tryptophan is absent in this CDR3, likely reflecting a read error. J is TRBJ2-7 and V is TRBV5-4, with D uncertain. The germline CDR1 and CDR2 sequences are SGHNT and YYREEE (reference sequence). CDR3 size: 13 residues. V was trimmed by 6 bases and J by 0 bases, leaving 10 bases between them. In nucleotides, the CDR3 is TGTGCCAGCAACTCAGGCTTCTCCTACGAGCAGTACCTC. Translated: CASNSGFSYEQYL.

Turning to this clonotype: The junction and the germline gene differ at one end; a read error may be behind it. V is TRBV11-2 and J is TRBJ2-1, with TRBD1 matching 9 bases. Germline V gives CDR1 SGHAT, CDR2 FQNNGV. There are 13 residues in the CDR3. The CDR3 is CAISRDRDNEQFF. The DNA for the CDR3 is TGTGCCATCAGCAGGGACAGGGACAATGAGCAGTTCTTC.

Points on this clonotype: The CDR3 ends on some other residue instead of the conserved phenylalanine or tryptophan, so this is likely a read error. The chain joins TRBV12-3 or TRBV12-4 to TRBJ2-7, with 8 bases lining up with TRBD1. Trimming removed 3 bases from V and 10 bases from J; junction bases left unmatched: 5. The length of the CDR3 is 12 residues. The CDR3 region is CASSFQGAAQYL. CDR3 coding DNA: TGTGCCAGCAGTTTCCAGGGGGCGGCACAGTACCTC.

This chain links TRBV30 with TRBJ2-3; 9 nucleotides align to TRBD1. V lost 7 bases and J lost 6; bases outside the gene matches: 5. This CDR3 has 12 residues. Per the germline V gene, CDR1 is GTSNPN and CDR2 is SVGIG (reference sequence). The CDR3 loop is CALGQGGDTQYF. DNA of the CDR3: TGTGCCTTGGGACAGGGCGGCGATACGCAGTATTTT.